The rows below give T cell receptor beta chains drawn from one sample of a study of tumor-infiltrating lymphocytes in primary liver carcinoma. TCRdb ran MiXCR on the multiplex PCR reads and lists one entry per CDR3 protein. This table has over 250,000 distinct CDR3 sequences, around 50% appearing once. Specimen: peripheral blood. The receptors come from a woman between 25 and 40 years old with primary liver carcinoma and hepatitis B virus infection. The CDR3 runs from the conserved cysteine through the conserved F or W. D genes are given only for firm matches. Clone size is given for some rows only: seen once, a few or many times, or a class if the clone is expanded.

d_call: .
v_call: TRBV12-3/TRBV12-4
clone_size: .
cdr3_length: 13
j_call: TRBJ1-5
cdr3_nt: TGTGCCGGCAGTCAAGGGTCAGATCAGCCCCAGCATTTT
cdr3_aa: CAGSQGSDQPQHF

d_call: .
v_call: TRBV10-3
clone_size: .
cdr3_length: 13
j_call: TRBJ1-1
cdr3_nt: TGTACCATCAGTTCGTTATACAACACTGAAGCTTTCTTT
cdr3_aa: CTISSLYNTEAFF

d_call: .
v_call: TRBV10-3
clone_size: few
cdr3_length: 14
j_call: TRBJ2-5
cdr3_nt: TGTGCCATCAGTGGTTCAATGGGCTCGGAGACCCAGTACTTC
cdr3_aa: CAISGSMGSETQYF

d_call: TRBD2
v_call: TRBV11-2
clone_size: .
cdr3_length: 15
j_call: TRBJ2-7
cdr3_nt: TGTGGCAGCAGCTTAAGAACTAGCGGGAGCTACGAGCAGTACTTT
cdr3_aa: CGSSLRTSGSYEQYF

d_call: TRBD1
v_call: TRBV29-1
clone_size: .
cdr3_length: 14
j_call: TRBJ2-1
cdr3_nt: TGCAGGGTTGACTGGTCTGGACAGGGACATGAGCAGTTCTTC
cdr3_aa: CRVDWSGQGHEQFF

d_call: .
v_call: TRBV29-1
clone_size: .
cdr3_length: 13
j_call: TRBJ2-5
cdr3_nt: TGCAGCATTCATCTAGCGCCCCAAGAGACCCAGTACTTC
cdr3_aa: CSIHLAPQETQYF

d_call: .
v_call: TRBV4-1
clone_size: many
cdr3_length: 14
j_call: TRBJ2-1
cdr3_nt: TGCGCCAGCAGCCAAGGGCTAGCGAAGGGTGAGCAGTTCTTC
cdr3_aa: CASSQGLAKGEQFF

d_call: TRBD2
v_call: TRBV5-4
clone_size: .
cdr3_length: 16
j_call: TRBJ2-7
cdr3_nt: TGTGCCAGCACTAATAAAGCGGGAGTGAGTGTACGGGAGCAGTACTTC
cdr3_aa: CASTNKAGVSVREQYF

d_call: TRBD1
v_call: TRBV11-3
clone_size: .
cdr3_length: 16
j_call: TRBJ2-1
cdr3_nt: TGTGCCAGCAGGACTCAAGGACAGGGAGAGTATAATGAGCAGTTCTTC
cdr3_aa: CASRTQGQGEYNEQFF

d_call: .
v_call: TRBV29-1
clone_size: .
cdr3_length: 15
j_call: TRBJ2-1
cdr3_nt: TGCAGCGTTCTCGGACTCTTAGTTACCCTCAATGAGCAGTTCTTC
cdr3_aa: CSVLGLLVTLNEQFF

d_call: TRBD2
v_call: TRBV6-1
clone_size: few
cdr3_length: 17
j_call: TRBJ2-7
cdr3_nt: TGTGCCAGCAGTGAAGGCCTAGCGGGAGGGCCCGACTACGAGCAGTACTTC
cdr3_aa: CASSEGLAGGPDYEQYF

d_call: TRBD2
v_call: TRBV11-2
clone_size: many
cdr3_length: 20
j_call: TRBJ2-1
cdr3_nt: TGTGCCAGCAGCGTCACGGGGGGGGGCCTGATCCCGGGGCCCTACAATGAGCAGTTCTTC
cdr3_aa: CASSVTGGGLIPGPYNEQFF

d_call: .
v_call: TRBV6-5
clone_size: many
cdr3_length: 13
j_call: TRBJ2-5
cdr3_nt: TGTGCCAGCACTAAACCGGGGGCGGAGACCCAGTACTTC
cdr3_aa: CASTKPGAETQYF

d_call: TRBD2
v_call: TRBV6-1
clone_size: .
cdr3_length: 14
j_call: TRBJ2-1
cdr3_nt: TGTGCCAGCATACTCGGGGGGTCCTACAATGAGCGGTTCTTC
cdr3_aa: CASILGGSYNERFF

d_call: TRBD1
v_call: TRBV6-1
clone_size: .
cdr3_length: 19
j_call: TRBJ1-1
cdr3_nt: TGTGCCAGCATGTCGGCCGGAGGGGAGACAGGGAGAATACGGACTGAAGCTTTCTTT
cdr3_aa: CASMSAGGETGRIRTEAFF

d_call: .
v_call: TRBV4-2
clone_size: .
cdr3_length: 15
j_call: TRBJ2-7
cdr3_nt: TGTGCCAGCAACCAGGGGGCTAGCGGCTTCTACGAGCAGTACTTC
cdr3_aa: CASNQGASGFYEQYF

d_call: TRBD1
v_call: TRBV4-1
clone_size: .
cdr3_length: 19
j_call: TRBJ1-5
cdr3_nt: TGCGCCAGCAGCCAAGGATCCCTCAGGGGGCGTCTTGTCGATCAGCCCCAGCATTTT
cdr3_aa: CASSQGSLRGRLVDQPQHF

d_call: TRBD1
v_call: TRBV4-3
clone_size: once
cdr3_length: 15
j_call: TRBJ1-2
cdr3_nt: TGCGCCAGCAACCACGGGACAGGGAGTACCCATGGCTACACCTTT
cdr3_aa: CASNHGTGSTHGYTF

d_call: .
v_call: TRBV4-1
clone_size: many
cdr3_length: 16
j_call: TRBJ2-3
cdr3_nt: TGCGCCAGCAGCCAAAGGACCCCCAAAGGGACAGATACGCAGTATTTT
cdr3_aa: CASSQRTPKGTDTQYF

d_call: .
v_call: TRBV7-9
clone_size: .
cdr3_length: 14
j_call: TRBJ2-5
cdr3_nt: TGTGCCAGCAGCTCGACTGGACGCCAAGAGACCCAGTACTTC
cdr3_aa: CASSSTGRQETQYF

d_call: .
v_call: TRBV4-1
clone_size: many
cdr3_length: 16
j_call: TRBJ2-6
cdr3_nt: TGCGCCAGCAGCCAAGATTTGGTCTCTGGGGCCAACGTCCTGACTTTC
cdr3_aa: CASSQDLVSGANVLTF

d_call: .
v_call: TRBV5-6
clone_size: .
cdr3_length: 16
j_call: TRBJ2-7
cdr3_nt: TGTGCCAGCAGCCCGGACAAGAGGCGGGTGAAGTACGAGCAGTACTTC
cdr3_aa: CASSPDKRRVKYEQYF

d_call: .
v_call: TRBV21-1
clone_size: few
cdr3_length: 16
j_call: TRBJ1-5
cdr3_nt: TGTGCCAGCAGCCCCGGAGGGGGAGCCAGCAATCAGCCCCAGCATTTT
cdr3_aa: CASSPGGGASNQPQHF

d_call: .
v_call: TRBV11-2
clone_size: medium-sized
cdr3_length: 14
j_call: TRBJ2-1
cdr3_nt: TGTGCCAGCAGCCGTGAGTACCCCCTAGGTGAGCAGTTCTTC
cdr3_aa: CASSREYPLGEQFF

d_call: .
v_call: TRBV29-1
clone_size: many
cdr3_length: 12
j_call: TRBJ1-5
cdr3_nt: TGCAGCGTTAAACAGCGGGATCAGCCCCAGCATTTT
cdr3_aa: CSVKQRDQPQHF

d_call: TRBD2
v_call: TRBV20-1
clone_size: .
cdr3_length: 15
j_call: TRBJ2-7
cdr3_nt: TGCAGTGCTAGCTCCTACGGCGGGAGTTTCTACGAGCAGTACTTC
cdr3_aa: CSASSYGGSFYEQYF

d_call: .
v_call: TRBV28
clone_size: few
cdr3_length: 13
j_call: TRBJ1-2
cdr3_nt: TGTGCCAGCAGTTCGGGAAGCCCCCTGGGCTACACCTTC
cdr3_aa: CASSSGSPLGYTF

d_call: .
v_call: TRBV5-5
clone_size: .
cdr3_length: 16
j_call: TRBJ1-5
cdr3_nt: TGTGCCAGCAGAGTCGGGCTCGTACAGCCCCATCAGCCCCATCATTTT
cdr3_aa: CASRVGLVQPHQPHHF

d_call: .
v_call: TRBV12-3/TRBV12-4
clone_size: many
cdr3_length: 12
j_call: TRBJ2-5
cdr3_nt: TGTGCCAGCAGTTTGAAGAAAGAGACCCAGTACTTC
cdr3_aa: CASSLKKETQYF

d_call: TRBD1
v_call: TRBV6-1
clone_size: .
cdr3_length: 14
j_call: TRBJ2-1
cdr3_nt: TGTGCCAGCTCGCGGGCGGACAGGGTGAGGGAGCAGTTCTTC
cdr3_aa: CASSRADRVREQFF

d_call: TRBD1
v_call: TRBV6-2/TRBV6-3
clone_size: .
cdr3_length: 15
j_call: TRBJ2-7
cdr3_nt: TGTGCCAGCAGTGGTCGTGGGACAGATCTGCTCGAGCAGTACTTC
cdr3_aa: CASSGRGTDLLEQYF

d_call: .
v_call: TRBV11-2
clone_size: .
cdr3_length: 13
j_call: TRBJ2-2
cdr3_nt: TGTGCCAGCAGCGGAACGAACACAAGGGAGCTGTTTTTT
cdr3_aa: CASSGTNTRELFF

d_call: TRBD2
v_call: TRBV12-3/TRBV12-4
clone_size: .
cdr3_length: 17
j_call: TRBJ2-7
cdr3_nt: TGTGCCAGCAGTATGTGGCGGCTAGCGGCCCCCCGATACGAGCAGTATTTC
cdr3_aa: CASSMWRLAAPRYEQYF

d_call: .
v_call: TRBV6-2/TRBV6-3
clone_size: .
cdr3_length: 15
j_call: TRBJ2-3
cdr3_nt: TGTGCCAGCAGTCGACCTTCCTCGGACACAGATACGCAGTATTTT
cdr3_aa: CASSRPSSDTDTQYF

d_call: .
v_call: TRBV29-1
clone_size: few
cdr3_length: 14
j_call: TRBJ1-2
cdr3_nt: TGCAGCGTTGCTAGCAGGGTTGGGGACTATGGCTACACCTTC
cdr3_aa: CSVASRVGDYGYTF

d_call: TRBD1
v_call: TRBV11-2
clone_size: many
cdr3_length: 14
j_call: TRBJ2-4
cdr3_nt: TGTGCCAGCAGCTTAATGACAGGGAAAAACATTCAGTACTTC
cdr3_aa: CASSLMTGKNIQYF

d_call: TRBD1
v_call: TRBV4-1
clone_size: few
cdr3_length: 17
j_call: TRBJ1-4
cdr3_nt: TGCGCCAGCAGCCAAGTCGGACAGGGGGCGTCTAATGAAAAACTGTTTTTT
cdr3_aa: CASSQVGQGASNEKLFF

d_call: .
v_call: TRBV5-1
clone_size: few
cdr3_length: 12
j_call: TRBJ1-2
cdr3_nt: TGCGCCAGCAGCGCCGGACGGAGGGGCTACACCTTC
cdr3_aa: CASSAGRRGYTF

d_call: .
v_call: TRBV6-5
clone_size: many
cdr3_length: 13
j_call: TRBJ2-5
cdr3_nt: TGTGCCAGCAGTTACTCGCTGGAAGAGACCCAGTACTTC
cdr3_aa: CASSYSLEETQYF

d_call: TRBD2
v_call: TRBV6-5
clone_size: once
cdr3_length: 16
j_call: TRBJ2-1
cdr3_nt: TGTGCCAGCAGTTCCACGGGACTAGCGGTCTACAATGAGCAGTTCTTC
cdr3_aa: CASSSTGLAVYNEQFF

d_call: .
v_call: TRBV28
clone_size: .
cdr3_length: 14
j_call: TRBJ2-5
cdr3_nt: TGTGCCAGCAGTTTGGAGGGGGCCGTTGAGACCCAGTACTTC
cdr3_aa: CASSLEGAVETQYF

d_call: .
v_call: TRBV6-6
clone_size: many
cdr3_length: 15
j_call: TRBJ1-2
cdr3_nt: TGTGCCAGCAGTTACTCCGGGAATAGTAACTATGGCTACACCTTC
cdr3_aa: CASSYSGNSNYGYTF

d_call: .
v_call: TRBV4-1
clone_size: .
cdr3_length: 16
j_call: TRBJ2-7
cdr3_nt: TGCGCCAACAGCCAAGCCCCCAGGGGTCTCTCCTACGAGCAGTACTTC
cdr3_aa: CANSQAPRGLSYEQYF

d_call: .
v_call: TRBV10-1
clone_size: .
cdr3_length: 13
j_call: TRBJ2-1
cdr3_nt: TGCGCCAGCAGCAAGCCGGGAACCCCAGAGCAGTTCTTC
cdr3_aa: CASSKPGTPEQFF

d_call: .
v_call: TRBV11-2
clone_size: .
cdr3_length: 17
j_call: TRBJ2-5
cdr3_nt: TGTGTCAACAGCCCTCCCGGTACGCAGGTGAGGAAAGAGACCCAGTACTTC
cdr3_aa: CVNSPPGTQVRKETQYF

d_call: TRBD1
v_call: TRBV19
clone_size: .
cdr3_length: 14
j_call: TRBJ2-7
cdr3_nt: TGTGCCAGTAGCCCAGACAGGGTGGGCTACGAGCAGTACTTC
cdr3_aa: CASSPDRVGYEQYF

d_call: TRBD2
v_call: TRBV11-1
clone_size: .
cdr3_length: 17
j_call: TRBJ2-1
cdr3_nt: TGTACCAGCGGCCCGAGACTACTAGCGGGAGGCTACAATGAGCAGTTCTTC
cdr3_aa: CTSGPRLLAGGYNEQFF

d_call: .
v_call: TRBV4-3
clone_size: many
cdr3_length: 15
j_call: TRBJ2-7
cdr3_nt: TGCGCCAGCAGCCAAGTTGTCGGGGCTGGCTACGAGCAGTACTTC
cdr3_aa: CASSQVVGAGYEQYF

d_call: .
v_call: TRBV6-2/TRBV6-3
clone_size: few
cdr3_length: 13
j_call: TRBJ2-2
cdr3_nt: TGTGCCAGCAGGGAAAGGGTTACCGGGGAGCTGTTTTTT
cdr3_aa: CASRERVTGELFF

d_call: .
v_call: TRBV12-3/TRBV12-4
clone_size: .
cdr3_length: 14
j_call: TRBJ1-6
cdr3_nt: TGTGTCAGCAGGCGGCCGGGGAGCAATTCACCCCTCCACTTT
cdr3_aa: CVSRRPGSNSPLHF

d_call: .
v_call: TRBV12-3/TRBV12-4
clone_size: few
cdr3_length: 15
j_call: TRBJ2-2
cdr3_nt: TGTGCCAGCACCCCGCCTGACCTAAACACCGGGGAGCTGTTTTTT
cdr3_aa: CASTPPDLNTGELFF

d_call: TRBD1
v_call: TRBV10-3
clone_size: .
cdr3_length: 15
j_call: TRBJ2-3
cdr3_nt: TGTGCCATCAGTGACCCGGGACAGGGCACAGATACGCAGTATTTT
cdr3_aa: CAISDPGQGTDTQYF

d_call: .
v_call: TRBV6-6
clone_size: .
cdr3_length: 12
j_call: TRBJ2-5
cdr3_nt: TGTGCCAGCAGACTAGCTGGTGAGACCCAGTACTTC
cdr3_aa: CASRLAGETQYF

d_call: TRBD2
v_call: TRBV5-1
clone_size: .
cdr3_length: 15
j_call: TRBJ2-3
cdr3_nt: TGCGCCAGCAGCTTGGACCGCGGGAGCGCAGATACGCAGTATTTT
cdr3_aa: CASSLDRGSADTQYF

d_call: TRBD2
v_call: TRBV6-5
clone_size: .
cdr3_length: 15
j_call: TRBJ2-7
cdr3_nt: TGTGCCAGCAGTTCCCCCAGGGGGACTAGCGACGAGCAGTACTTC
cdr3_aa: CASSSPRGTSDEQYF

d_call: TRBD2
v_call: TRBV7-9
clone_size: few
cdr3_length: 13
j_call: TRBJ2-1
cdr3_nt: TGTGCCAGCAGCCGCTCCGGGGGGGTCGAGCAGTTCTTC
cdr3_aa: CASSRSGGVEQFF

d_call: .
v_call: TRBV24-1
clone_size: few
cdr3_length: 18
j_call: TRBJ2-1
cdr3_nt: TGTGCCACCAGTGGCGGGACTGGCGGCATCACATACTACAATGAGCAGTTCTTC
cdr3_aa: CATSGGTGGITYYNEQFF

d_call: .
v_call: TRBV7-9
clone_size: .
cdr3_length: 12
j_call: TRBJ2-1
cdr3_nt: TGTGCCAGCAGCCCAATCCTCAATGAGCAGTTCTTC
cdr3_aa: CASSPILNEQFF

d_call: .
v_call: TRBV7-9
clone_size: .
cdr3_length: 14
j_call: TRBJ2-1
cdr3_nt: TGTGCCAGCAGCTTACTGGGAGGGGGGGATGAGCAGTTCTTC
cdr3_aa: CASSLLGGGDEQFF